This T cell receptor beta chain came from a study of neoadjuvant anti-PD-1 for oral cavity cancer. Study context: Patients mostly received three to four biweekly nivolumab doses at 3 mg/kg before surgery. Notes on the study in general: Higher pretreatment blood Treg/Th17 ratios correlated with higher pretreatment blood and lower post-treatment tumor TCRbeta clonality.

No culture or expansion preceded analysis of these blood cells. Notes on this clone: As yet, its antigen is unknown.

Repertoires were generated with immunoSEQ multiplex PCR, while TCRdb's copy carries only in-frame clones and drops some. The table lists approximately 17,000 clones, roughly 60% of them singletons. The TCR comes from a person between 40 and 79 years old with oral cavity squamous cell carcinoma. Source: PBMCs, taken before nivolumab (anti-PD-1) treatment.

The chain's CDR3 is CASSGLGAAETQYF. As DNA, the CDR3 is TGTGCCAGCAGCGGACTGGGGGCCGCCGAGACCCAGTACTTC. This chain links TRBV7-2 with TRBJ2-5; a possible D gene is TRBD1 (6 bases). The germline V gene has CDR1 SGHTA and CDR2 FQGNSA. Trimming pared 5 bases from V and 5 bases from J, leaving 15 bases between. This CDR3 region has 14 residues.